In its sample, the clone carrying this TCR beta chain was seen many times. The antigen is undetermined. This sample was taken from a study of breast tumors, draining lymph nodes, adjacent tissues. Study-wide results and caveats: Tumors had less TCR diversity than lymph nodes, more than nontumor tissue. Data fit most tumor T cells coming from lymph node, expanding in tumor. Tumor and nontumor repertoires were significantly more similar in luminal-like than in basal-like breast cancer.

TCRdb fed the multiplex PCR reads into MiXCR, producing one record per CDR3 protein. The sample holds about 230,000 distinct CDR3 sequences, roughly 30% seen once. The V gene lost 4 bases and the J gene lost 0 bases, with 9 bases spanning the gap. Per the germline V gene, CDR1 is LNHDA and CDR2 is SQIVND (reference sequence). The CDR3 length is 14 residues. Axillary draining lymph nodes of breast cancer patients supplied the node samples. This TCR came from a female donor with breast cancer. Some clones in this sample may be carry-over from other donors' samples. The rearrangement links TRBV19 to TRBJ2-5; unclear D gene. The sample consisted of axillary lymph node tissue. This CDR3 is CASSKYPHQETQYF. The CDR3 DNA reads TGTGCCAGTAGTAAGTACCCCCACCAAGAGACCCAGTACTTC.